The rows below give T cell receptor beta chains drawn from one sample of a study of early stage breast cancer tumors. Sequencing was performed with immunoSEQ multiplex PCR; in TCRdb, only in-frame clones are kept and a portion is missing. Of fewer than 50,000 clones detected, approximately 78% appear once; the ten largest clones hold around 6.7%. Sequencing was carried out using blood. These receptors were obtained from a person aged 45 to 59 with breast cancer. The CDR3 runs from the conserved cysteine through the conserved F or W. D genes are given only for firm matches. Size is omitted from some rows. Given values are once, few, many or a class for expanded clones.

size	J	V	D	DNA	CDR3
-	TRBJ2-5	TRBV19	TRBD1	TGTGCCAGTAGTGGGGGGACAGGACCTAGGGCCCAGTACTTC	CASSGGTGPRAQYF
-	TRBJ2-3	TRBV7-9	TRBD2	TGTGCCAGCAGCTTTAGCGGGTACACAGATACGCAGTATTTT	CASSFSGYTDTQYF
-	TRBJ2-3	TRBV6-6	TRBD1	TGTGCCAGCAAGGGGGCCCAGAGCACAGATACGCAGTATTTT	CASKGAQSTDTQYF
-	TRBJ1-2	TRBV5-6	TRBD1	TGTGCCAGCAGCCGGACAGGCTCTAACTATGGCTACACCTTC	CASSRTGSNYGYTF
-	TRBJ1-2	TRBV5-1	-	TGCGCCAGCAGCTTCGCACAGGGCATTGGCTACACCTTC	CASSFAQGIGYTF
-	TRBJ2-2	TRBV6-6	-	TGTGCCACTCGGAAGGAGGGGGAGCTGTTTTTT	CATRKEGELFF
-	TRBJ2-3	TRBV5-1	TRBD2	TGCGCCAGCAGGACTAGCGGAGCCACAGATACGCAGTATTTT	CASRTSGATDTQYF
medium-sized	TRBJ2-1	TRBV2	TRBD2	TGTGCCAGCAGTGACGAGGGAGGGCCCAGGAATGAGCAGTTCTTC	CASSDEGGPRNEQFF
-	TRBJ2-7	TRBV12-2	-	TGTGCAAGTCGCTCTAGCTACGAGCAGTACTTC	CASRSSYEQYF
-	TRBJ1-3	TRBV19	-	TGTGCCAGTAGCACAGGGTTAGGAAACACCATATATTTT	CASSTGLGNTIYF
-	TRBJ1-2	TRBV5-6	TRBD1	TGTGCCAGCTCCCTGGGACAGGGGGCGTATGGCTACACCTTC	CASSLGQGAYGYTF
-	TRBJ1-1	TRBV5-1	TRBD1	TGCGCCAGCAGCTTACTAGGACAGGGCGGAAGAGGGACTGAAGCTTTCTTT	CASSLLGQGGRGTEAFF
-	TRBJ1-2	TRBV2	-	TGTGCCAGCAGGTTGGAGGACCACTATGGCTACACCTTC	CASRLEDHYGYTF
once	TRBJ1-4	TRBV7-7	TRBD1	TGTGCTAGCAGCGTCGGAACAGGGGTTAGTGAAAAACTGTTTTTT	CASSVGTGVSEKLFF
-	TRBJ2-3	TRBV27	TRBD2	TGTGCCAGCAGTAAGCTAGCGGGGGCGGGCACAGATACGCAGTATTTT	CASSKLAGAGTDTQYF
few	TRBJ2-4	TRBV7-9	-	TGTGCCAGCAGCTCCTTTCCTGAAAACATTCAGTACTTC	CASSSFPENIQYF
-	TRBJ1-1	TRBV9	TRBD1	TGTGCCAGCAGCGAACAGGGGGGGAACACTGAAGCTTTCTTT	CASSEQGGNTEAFF
-	TRBJ1-3	TRBV6-5	-	TGTGCCAGCAGTTACTTAGCGGGGTCTGGAAACACCATATATTTT	CASSYLAGSGNTIYF
-	TRBJ2-3	TRBV29-1	-	TGCAGCGCCAAGAACAAACCGAGCACAGATACGCAGTATTTT	CSAKNKPSTDTQYF
-	TRBJ2-7	TRBV5-1	TRBD1	TGCGCCAGCAGCGTGGACAGGGGGCTACTGGGAGGCCTCCACTACGAGCAGTACTTC	CASSVDRGLLGGLHYEQYF
-	TRBJ2-1	TRBV29-1	TRBD2	TGCAGCGTTATTGGCCTAGCGGGAGCCACCTACAATGAGCAGTTCTTC	CSVIGLAGATYNEQFF
-	TRBJ2-1	TRBV7-9	TRBD1	TGTGCCAGCAGCTTAGCTAGGACAGGGGTAATCAATGAGCAGTTCTTC	CASSLARTGVINEQFF
-	TRBJ2-1	TRBV7-2	TRBD1	TGTGCCAGCAGCCTTCCGGGACAGCGAAATGAGCAGTTCTTC	CASSLPGQRNEQFF
-	TRBJ2-1	TRBV4-1	-	TGCGCCAGCAGCCAAGATGTGGGGGCGCCTAGGGTCGGTGAGCAGTTCTTC	CASSQDVGAPRVGEQFF
-	TRBJ1-2	TRBV6-1	TRBD1	TGTGCCAGCAGCCAAGGGACAGGGGGATCCTATGGCTACACCTTC	CASSQGTGGSYGYTF
-	TRBJ2-7	TRBV4-1	TRBD2	TGCGCCAGCAGCCAAGATGGGACTAGCGGGACCAGGTCGCAGTACTTC	CASSQDGTSGTRSQYF
-	TRBJ2-5	TRBV19	TRBD1	TGTGCCAGTAGTTACAGGGGCCAAGAGACCCAGTACTTC	CASSYRGQETQYF
once	TRBJ2-6	TRBV5-1	TRBD2	TGCGCCAGCAGCAGAGCGGGAGCCACTTCTGTGGGGGCCAACGTCCTGACTTTC	CASSRAGATSVGANVLTF
once	TRBJ1-3	TRBV9	-	TGTGCCAGCAGCGGGGGTGACAGATCCTCTGGAAACACCATATATTTT	CASSGGDRSSGNTIYF
few	TRBJ2-7	TRBV5-6	-	TGTGCCAGCAGCACACCCCCCACCACGCAGTACTTC	CASSTPPTTQYF
-	TRBJ2-2	TRBV10-1	TRBD2	TGCGCCAGCAGTGCGGCTAGCGGGGGCCCCGCGAACACCGGGGAGCTGTTTTTT	CASSAASGGPANTGELFF
-	TRBJ2-3	TRBV10-3	TRBD2	TGTGCCATCAGGGACTCCGGGAGGGCAGATACGCAGTATTTT	CAIRDSGRADTQYF
-	TRBJ2-5	TRBV4-3	TRBD2	TGCGCCAGCAGCCAAGATTGGGGAGGGTTGGAGACCCAGTACTTC	CASSQDWGGLETQYF
many	TRBJ1-4	TRBV2	TRBD1	TGTGCCAGCAGTGAAGGGACAGGGCCTAATGAAAAACTGTTTTTT	CASSEGTGPNEKLFF
-	TRBJ1-4	TRBV6-1	TRBD1	TGTGCCAGCAGGGACAGGGGCTTGGGGAATGAAAAACTGTTTTTT	CASRDRGLGNEKLFF
-	TRBJ2-2	TRBV9	-	TGTGCCAGCAGCGCCCGACTAAACACCGGGGAGCTGTTTTTT	CASSARLNTGELFF
few	TRBJ2-1	TRBV7-3	-	TGTGCCAGCAGCTTAACTAGCGATGGTGAGCAGTTCTTC	CASSLTSDGEQFF
once	TRBJ2-1	TRBV10-2	TRBD2	TGCGCCAGCAGCTCATCCGGGACTAGCACGACTTACAATGAGCAGTTCTTC	CASSSSGTSTTYNEQFF
-	TRBJ1-4	TRBV30	-	TGTGCCTGGGCACTAGCAGGTGGAGAAAAACTGTTTTTT	CAWALAGGEKLFF
few	TRBJ1-5	TRBV30	-	TGTGCCTGGACTCAGGGGCGCAATCAGCCCCAGCATTTT	CAWTQGRNQPQHF
-	TRBJ2-1	TRBV6-1	TRBD2	TGTGCCAGCAGTTCCGGGACTAGGAGGAATGAGCAGTTCTTC	CASSSGTRRNEQFF
few	TRBJ2-1	TRBV27	-	TGTGCCAGCAGTTTATCTAGCGGAGCCCACAATGAGCAGTTCTTC	CASSLSSGAHNEQFF
few	TRBJ1-6	TRBV10-3	TRBD1	TGTGCCATCAGTGGACAGGGCCTTAATTCACCCCTCCACTTT	CAISGQGLNSPLHF
-	TRBJ2-3	TRBV7-9	TRBD1	TGTGCCAGCAGCTTCAGGGGGAGCACAGATACGCAGTATTTT	CASSFRGSTDTQYF
-	TRBJ2-2	TRBV11-3	-	TGTGCCAGCAGCCGCGATCTAGCAGCGTCGAACACCGGGGAGCTGTTTTTT	CASSRDLAASNTGELFF
few	TRBJ2-1	TRBV27	-	TGTGCCAGCAGTCCGAGATCCAATGAGCAGTTCTTC	CASSPRSNEQFF
-	TRBJ2-5	TRBV6-5	TRBD2	TGTGCCAGCAGTTACTCTGGACTAGCGACTAGGACCCAGTACTTC	CASSYSGLATRTQYF
-	TRBJ1-1	TRBV6-5	TRBD1	TGTGCCAGCAGCCCCGGACAGGGGCGAGCGAGGGCTTTCTTT	CASSPGQGRARAFF
-	TRBJ2-7	TRBV5-1	-	TGCGCCAGCAGCTCACCGGGACGAGGAGGGGAGCAGTACTTC	CASSSPGRGGEQYF
few	TRBJ1-2	TRBV5-4	-	TGTGCCAGCAGCTCGGGGGGCTACACCTTC	CASSSGGYTF
-	TRBJ2-7	TRBV7-2	TRBD2	TGTGCCAGCAGGCAGCTAGCGGGAGGTGTGCAGTACTTC	CASRQLAGGVQYF
-	TRBJ2-7	TRBV5-1	TRBD2	TGCGCCAGCAGCTTGGCCACTTCAGCGGGAGTCGACGAGCAGTACTTC	CASSLATSAGVDEQYF
few	TRBJ1-2	TRBV6-5	-	TGTGCCAGCACTCGGCGCGTACACCAGGGGGGCTACACCTTC	CASTRRVHQGGYTF
-	TRBJ2-5	TRBV7-2	-	TGTGCCAGCAGCTTTCAGACAGTTCAAGAGACCCAGTACTTC	CASSFQTVQETQYF
-	TRBJ2-5	TRBV5-6	TRBD2	TGTGCCAGCAGCCCGGCGGGGGGAGAGACCCAGTACTTC	CASSPAGGETQYF
-	TRBJ1-6	TRBV10-3	-	TGTGCCATCAGGTGGGGGGTCGATTCACCCCTCCACTTT	CAIRWGVDSPLHF
-	TRBJ2-5	TRBV11-3	TRBD1	TGTGCCAGCAGCTTAGAGGGACAGCCCAAAGAGACCCAGTACTTC	CASSLEGQPKETQYF
-	TRBJ2-3	TRBV2	-	TGTGCCAGCCGTTCAGATACGCAGTATTTT	CASRSDTQYF
few	TRBJ1-5	TRBV5-1	-	TGCGCCAGCAGCTTGGGGGGGGGTAGCAATCAGCCCCAGCATTTT	CASSLGGGSNQPQHF
-	TRBJ2-1	TRBV5-4	TRBD1	TGTGCCAGCAGCGGCCGGGACAGGGGCCGACGTATCTACAATGAGCAGTTCTTC	CASSGRDRGRRIYNEQFF